This paragraph reports one TCR beta chain. This clonotype has a count of ten or more. Its antigen is unknown. There are no base qualities to consult, and no much larger clone falls within one base. The sample belongs to a study of T cells in Graves' hyperthyroidism and ophthalmopathy (dated by TCRdb to between 2019 and 2020). Describing the broader study: Peripheral blood samples were taken at the time of initial diagnosis, prior to any treatment. Once sampling was done, hyperthyroidism patients were given methimazole at a starting dose of 30 mg daily, whereas ophthalmopathy patients were given high-dose intravenous methylprednisolone. The paper describes TCR Vbeta CDR3 sequencing of more than 120 peripheral blood samples, made up of about 40 ophthalmopathy patients, around 78 hyperthyroidism patients and 17 progressor patients. The study also compared thyroid tissue and blood T-cell repertoires from a handful of Graves' hyperthyroidism patients. To identify TCR V-J signatures that set the groups apart, the researchers used a discovery cohort of 100 patients, made up of roughly 40 with Graves' ophthalmopathy and some 58 with stable Graves' hyperthyroidism. Prospective prediction of ophthalmopathy was tested in an independent validation cohort of some 19 hyperthyroidism patients and 17 patients who later progressed to ophthalmopathy. The 100 discovery patients were randomly split 7:3 into training and test sets. Study-wide findings and limitations: No statistical method was used to fix the sample size in advance, and group allocation was not hidden from the investigators. Most expanded thyroid clonotypes (frequency above 0.001) were also detected in blood, suggesting blood repertoires may reflect thyroid immune responses. Ophthalmopathy was separated from stable hyperthyroidism by a 13 V-J signature model, with over 85% sensitivity and about 81% specificity obtained in cross-validation and 80%/75% obtained in testing. In validation, the model predicted progression to ophthalmopathy a median of 6.5 months before onset, with roughly 70% sensitivity and more than 72% specificity.

In the ophthalmopathy patients, disease was moderately to severely active, with a Clinical Activity Score of 3 or more, a NOSPECS grade of 4 or more, and a duration of less than 3 months. The study excluded patients with uncontrolled infections, other autoimmune diseases, pregnancy or lactation. Diagnoses were based on clinical symptoms, serum thyroxine and TRAb, thyroid ultrasound and orbital computed tomography. PBMCs were separated from around 9.1 ml of fresh peripheral blood using Ficoll-Paque density gradient centrifugation. Total RNA was extracted using Trizol reagent, and RNA quality was assessed on an Agilent 2100 Bioanalyzer. Based on the germline V gene, the CDR1 and CDR2 sequences are SGHTA and FQGNSA. Trimming takes 5 bases from V and 6 bases from J, and the germline ends sit 14 bases apart. From cysteine to phenylalanine, the CDR3 is 13 amino acids long. The kept DNA is CDR3 alone, 39 bases in frame from the first base.

TCR beta CDR3 regions were amplified from RNA transcripts. The first round of RT-PCR for the TCR CDR3 was performed with the HTBI primer set and the Qiagen OneStep RT-PCR kit. Libraries were constructed in a second round of multiplex PCR, after which size selection and purification were carried out. Libraries were sequenced paired-end with 100 bp reads on an Illumina HiSeq2000. In the original analysis: Raw data were processed with SOAPnuke, discarding reads with adapters, uncalled bases, mean Phred below 15, or no exact constant-primer or identifier match. High-quality paired reads were merged with COPE v1.2.5, and unique nucleotide sequences were defined as clonotypes. Clonotypes were aligned to IMGT TRBV, TRBD and TRBJ reference segments using MiTCR v1.1. Analysis was restricted to V-J combinations with a frequency above 0.0001, which covered roughly 99% of repertoires. The TCS score was defined as F50 (clonal expansion) divided by E x V (chaos), with BLOSUM62-based TCRdist calculated between CDR3 peptides within each V-J. Welch's t-statistics and random forest reduced 450 to 600 V-J features to 13, which were used in a naive Bayes classifier (R e1071). In-frame beta chains were kept once TCRdb had trimmed the public reads at Q25 with fastp and called clones with MiXCR. Rows matching on CDR3 protein sequence are summarized as one entry with the most common DNA and genes. TCRdb assigned the V and J calls; the authors' analysis was not used. The sample table records about 480,000 distinct CDR3 sequences; around 22% of these occur just once. The top ten clones comprise approximately 11% of the sample.

The sequence came from a woman under 40 with Graves' ophthalmopathy. Recombination connected TRBV7-2 to TRBJ2-7; a tentative D call is TRBD2 (5 bases match). Material for sequencing was blood. The CDR3 has the sequence CASSPWTAGEQYF. The DNA reads as follows: TGTGCCAGCAGCCCTTGGACGGCGGGCGAGCAGTACTTC.